The 20 T cell receptor beta chains given below trace back to one sample, sequenced in a study of a mutant IDH1 vaccine in newly diagnosed glioma. The assay was immunoSEQ multiplex PCR, and TCRdb's table has in-frame clones only and misses some. The data show 85,000 to 100,000 clones, about 90% seen once. Noted time point: baseline, week 1 (first vaccination visit). Documented treatment: pre-vaccination baseline after standard-of-care therapy. The input for sequencing was PBMCs, taken from a glioma patient treated with radiotherapy, temozolomide or both. These receptors originate from a woman aged 45-59 years with glioma.

This chain joins TRBV27 and TRBJ1-2; possibly TRBD1 for D (6 bases). Trimming took off 3 bases at V and 5 bases at J, with 13 bases between the two ends. The CDR3 extends over 14 amino acids. Germline loops: CDR1 MNHEY, CDR2 SMNVEV (reference sequence). Here the CDR3 DNA reads TGTGCCAGCAGTTTCTCAGGGGCTTTGTATGGCTACACCTTC. Translation: CASSFSGALYGYTF.

This chain links TRBV29-1 with TRBJ2-3; D is undetermined. Trimming shortened V by 7 bases and J by 6 bases, and 8 bases separated the two germline ends. Germline V gene data show CDR1 as SQVTM and CDR2 as ANQGSEA. This CDR3 comprises 10 residues. As DNA, the CDR3 is TGCAGCGCCGCCCGGGATACGCAGTATTTT. Translated, it gives CSAARDTQYF.

The chain is built from TRBV21-1 and TRBJ1-4; TRBD1 was called by the table and not checked on the DNA. TRBV21-1 is a pseudogene segment. The CDR3 has 16 residues. The CDR3 loop reads CASSMQQRQGGEKLFF. The CDR3 nucleotides are TGTGCCAGCAGCATGCAGCAACGACAGGGGGGCGAAAAACTGTTTTTT.

The rearrangement uses TRBV30 and TRBJ2-5; 8 bases align to TRBD2. Looked up from germline, CDR1 is GTSNPN and CDR2 is SVGIG (reference sequence). The CDR3 is 14 amino acids. V dropped 4 bases and J dropped 1; count of bases not matched to a gene: 5. The DNA for the CDR3 is TGTGCCTGGACGGCGGGAGGCCCCCAAGAGACCCAGTACTTC. Its translation: CAWTAGGPQETQYF.

The V call is TRBV5-1, the J call TRBJ1-1; possible D gene TRBD1, 6 bases. V was trimmed by 8 bases and J by 8 bases, leaving 19 bases between them. The CDR3 spans 13 residues. CDR1 and CDR2 (germline): SGHRS, YFSETQ. The CDR3 reads CASGRQDTIEAFF. The CDR3, as DNA: TGCGCCAGTGGGAGACAGGATACAATAGAAGCTTTCTTT.

CDR3 bases: TGTGCCAGCAGCGGTGGACTAGGGTTCTATAATTCACCCCTCCACTTT. It codes for CASSGGLGFYNSPLHF. The chain has TRBV9 and TRBJ1-6; unclear D gene. The CDR3 is 16 residues long. V lost 3 bases and J lost 3, with 13 bases in between. Germline values: CDR1 SGDLS, CDR2 YYNGEE.

The CDR3, as DNA: TGCGCCAGCAGCCAACCGGACTATGGCTACACCTTC. It codes for CASSQPDYGYTF. The chain uses TRBV4-1 and TRBJ1-2; no clear D gene. Germline V CDR1 and CDR2: MGHRA, YSYEKL. There are 12 residues in the CDR3. V lost 2 bases, J lost 3 bases, and 4 bases lay in between.

This rearrangement joins TRBV28 to TRBJ2-3; 7 bases are shared with TRBD2. Trimming took 3 bases from V and 2 from J; bases not matched to a gene: 5. CDR1 and CDR2 from the germline V gene are MDHEN and SYDVKM. The CDR3 is 15 amino acids. The DNA for the CDR3 is TGTGCCAGCAGTTTGGCGGGACTAATCACAGATACGCAGTATTTT. Amino acid sequence: CASSLAGLITDTQYF.

The chain combines TRBV10-3 with TRBJ2-7; 9 nucleotides agree with TRBD1. V gave up 0 bases and J gave up 5 bases; unmatched junction bases: 11. CDR1 and CDR2 from the germline V gene are ENHRY and SYGVKD. CDR3 length equals 17 residues. The CDR3 spells CAISESAIRDRENEQYF. The CDR3 DNA follows: TGTGCCATCAGTGAGTCGGCGATCAGGGACAGGGAGAACGAGCAGTACTTC.

The V call is TRBV7-8, the J call TRBJ1-6, with 10 bases that match TRBD1. V shed 4 bases, J shed 11 bases, and the junction held 2 bases outside the gene matches. The CDR3 is 13 residues long. Germline lookup yields CDR1 SGHVS and CDR2 FQNEAQ. CDR3 nucleotides: TGTGCCAGCAGCTCCGGGACAGGGGCACCCCTCCACTTT. It yields the protein CASSSGTGAPLHF.

V gene TRBV5-5 combines with J gene TRBJ1-5; 7 nucleotides align to TRBD1. J lost 3 bases, V lost 4 bases, and 7 bases had no gene match. The CDR3 is made up of 15 amino acids. Per the germline V gene, CDR1 is SGHKS and CDR2 is YYEKEE (reference sequence). The CDR3 is CASSTSDRDNQPQHF. Written as DNA, the CDR3 is TGTGCCAGCAGCACCTCCGACAGGGACAATCAGCCCCAGCATTTT.

The chain joins TRBV27 to TRBJ1-1; D gene uncertain. The CDR3 covers 13 residues. The germline V gene has CDR1 MNHEY and CDR2 SMNVEV (reference sequence). V was clipped by 6 bases and J by 8 bases, with 16 bases between them. For the CDR3, the DNA is TGTGCCAGCAGGGGTCTCGTAGGCCTCGAAGCTTTCTTT. The encoded protein is CASRGLVGLEAFF.

V gene TRBV5-1 combines with J gene TRBJ2-3; 12 bases fit TRBD2. The CDR3 extends over 16 amino acids. Losses at the gene ends were 4 bases for V and 0 bases for J; bases not matched to a gene: 3. CDR1 is SGHRS and CDR2 is YFSETQ in the germline V gene. The CDR3 bases are TGCGCCAGCAGCCCCGGGACTAGCGGGAGCACAGATACGCAGTATTTT. Encoded protein: CASSPGTSGSTDTQYF.

The V call is TRBV5-1, the J call TRBJ2-5; no clear D. The V gene's germline CDR1 is SGHRS and CDR2 YFSETQ. The CDR3 totals 13 residues. V lost 0 bases, J lost 4 bases, and 7 bases lay in between. The CDR3 DNA reads as TGCGCCAGCAGCTTGGAGCGTCGAGAGACCCAGTACTTC. Translating it yields CASSLERRETQYF.

The CDR3 loop is CATADSPGSYNEQFF. In DNA form, the CDR3 reads TGTGCCACCGCCGACTCACCTGGCTCCTACAATGAGCAGTTCTTC. The chain combines TRBV19 with TRBJ2-1, with unresolved D. CDR1 and CDR2 from the germline V gene are LNHDA and SQIVND (reference sequence). The CDR3 sequence is 15 residues long. V was pared by 10 bases and J by 0 bases, with 16 bases between.

The chain carries TRBV2 and TRBJ1-3; D unclear. Trimming stripped 0 bases from V and 4 bases from J, with 7 bases between. The CDR3 is made up of 14 amino acids. Germline CDR1 reads SNHLY; CDR2 reads FYNNEI. Here the CDR3 reads CASSEAVRGNTIYF. DNA for the CDR3: TGTGCCAGCAGTGAAGCGGTCAGAGGAAACACCATATATTTT.

The rearrangement joins TRBV6-4 to TRBJ2-7; the D is unclear. The CDR3 runs to 14 residues. V was clipped by 6 bases and J by 2 bases, with 14 bases between them. Per the germline V gene, CDR1 is MRHNA and CDR2 is SNTAGT. The CDR3 loop reads CASSATPCPYEQYF. The DNA of the CDR3 is TGTGCCAGCAGCGCCACCCCCTGCCCCTACGAGCAGTACTTC.

This chain links TRBV5-4 with TRBJ1-4, with a tentative D call TRBD1 (5 bases). The CDR3 runs to 16 residues. V was cut by 0 bases and J by 10 bases, with 19 bases left in between. Germline CDR1 is SGHNT and CDR2 is YYREEE (reference sequence). As DNA, the CDR3 is TGTGCCAGCAGCTTGGTGAGGGACCTGGCGGTGGGAAAACTGTTTTTT. Encoded protein: CASSLVRDLAVGKLFF.

This clone was recorded a few times. V is TRBV6-1 and J is TRBJ2-2; TRBD2 is a possible D gene (6 bases). V was trimmed by 6 bases and J by 1 base, leaving 6 bases between them. The CDR3 length is 13 residues. Germline assignment: CDR1 MNHNS and CDR2 SASEGT. The CDR3 protein is CASRGLNTGELFF. CDR3 nucleotides: TGTGCCAGCAGGGGACTGAACACCGGGGAGCTGTTTTTT.

This chain links TRBV7-8 with TRBJ2-7; 11 bases line up with TRBD2. Germline lookup yields CDR1 SGHVS and CDR2 FQNEAQ. The trim removed 1 base at V and 3 bases at J, leaving 8 bases unmatched. The CDR3 contains 17 residues. The CDR3 DNA is TGTGCCAGCAGCTTAGGCGGGACTAGCGGAGACCTCTACGAGCAGTACTTC. As protein: CASSLGGTSGDLYEQYF.